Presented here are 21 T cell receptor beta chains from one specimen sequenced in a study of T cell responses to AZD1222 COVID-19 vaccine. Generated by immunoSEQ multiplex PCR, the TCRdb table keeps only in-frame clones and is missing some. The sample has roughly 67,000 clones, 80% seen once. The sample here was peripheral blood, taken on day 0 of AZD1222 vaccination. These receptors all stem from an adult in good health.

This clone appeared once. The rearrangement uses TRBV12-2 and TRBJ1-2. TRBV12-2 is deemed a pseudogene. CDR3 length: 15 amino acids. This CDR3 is CASRFARGQNYGYTF. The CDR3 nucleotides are TGTGCAAGTCGCTTCGCCCGGGGCCAGAACTATGGCTACACCTTC.

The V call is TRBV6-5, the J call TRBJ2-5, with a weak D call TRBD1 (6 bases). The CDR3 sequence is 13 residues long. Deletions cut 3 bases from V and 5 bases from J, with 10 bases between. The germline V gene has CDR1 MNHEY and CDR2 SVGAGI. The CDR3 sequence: CASSYKGDETQYF. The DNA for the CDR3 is TGTGCCAGCAGTTATAAGGGGGACGAGACCCAGTACTTC.

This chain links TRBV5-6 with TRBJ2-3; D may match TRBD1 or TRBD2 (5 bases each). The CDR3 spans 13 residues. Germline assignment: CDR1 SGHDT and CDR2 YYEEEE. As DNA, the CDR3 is TGTGTCGAAGGACAACGAGGGACAGATACGCAGTATTTT. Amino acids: CVEGQRGTDTQYF. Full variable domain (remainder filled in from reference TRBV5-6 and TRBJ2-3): DAGVTQSPTHLIKTRGQQVTLRCSPKSGHDTVSWYQQALGQGPQFIFQYYEEEERQRGNFPDRFSGHQFPNYSSELNVNALLLGDSALYLCVEGQRGTDTQYFGPGTRLTVL.

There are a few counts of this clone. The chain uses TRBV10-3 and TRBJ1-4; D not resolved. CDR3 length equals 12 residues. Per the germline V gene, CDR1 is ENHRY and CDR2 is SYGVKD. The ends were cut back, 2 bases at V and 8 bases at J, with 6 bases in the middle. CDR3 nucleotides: TGTGCCATCAGTGAGGAAGGGGAAAAACTGTTTTTT. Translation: CAISEEGEKLFF.

Here the CDR3 reads CSARGMSEAFF. The CDR3 DNA follows: TGCAGTGCTAGGGGTATGAGTGAAGCTTTCTTT. This chain links TRBV20-1 with TRBJ1-1, with unresolved D. Per germline, CDR1 DFQATT and CDR2 SNEGSKA (reference sequence). The CDR3 length is 11 residues. The V gene lost 3 bases and the J gene lost 7 bases, with 9 bases spanning the gap.

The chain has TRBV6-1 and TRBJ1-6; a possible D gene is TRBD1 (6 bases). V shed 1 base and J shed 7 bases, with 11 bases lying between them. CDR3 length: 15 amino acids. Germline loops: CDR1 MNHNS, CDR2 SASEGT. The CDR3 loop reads CASSEGAGQNSPLHF. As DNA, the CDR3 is TGTGCCAGCAGTGAAGGAGCTGGACAGAATTCACCCCTCCACTTT.

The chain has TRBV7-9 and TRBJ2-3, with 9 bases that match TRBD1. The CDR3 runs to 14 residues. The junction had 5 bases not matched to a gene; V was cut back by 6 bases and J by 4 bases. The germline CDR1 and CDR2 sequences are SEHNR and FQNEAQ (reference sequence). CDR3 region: CASSYGTGPDTQYF. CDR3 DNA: TGTGCCAGCAGTTACGGGACAGGGCCAGATACGCAGTATTTT.

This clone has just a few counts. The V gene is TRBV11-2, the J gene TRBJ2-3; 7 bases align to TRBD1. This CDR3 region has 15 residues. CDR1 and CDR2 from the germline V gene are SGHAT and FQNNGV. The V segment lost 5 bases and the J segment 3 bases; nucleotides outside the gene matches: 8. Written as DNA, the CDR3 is TGTGCCAGCAGCCCAGGGGGTAGGTTGACAGATACGCAGTATTTT. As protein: CASSPGGRLTDTQYF.

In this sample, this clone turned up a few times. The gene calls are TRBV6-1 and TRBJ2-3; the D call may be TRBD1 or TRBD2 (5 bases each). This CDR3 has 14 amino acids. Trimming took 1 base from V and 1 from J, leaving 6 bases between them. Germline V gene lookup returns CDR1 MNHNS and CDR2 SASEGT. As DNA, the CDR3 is TGTGCCAGCAGTGAAGGGGACGGCACAGATACGCAGTATTTT. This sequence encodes CASSEGDGTDTQYF.

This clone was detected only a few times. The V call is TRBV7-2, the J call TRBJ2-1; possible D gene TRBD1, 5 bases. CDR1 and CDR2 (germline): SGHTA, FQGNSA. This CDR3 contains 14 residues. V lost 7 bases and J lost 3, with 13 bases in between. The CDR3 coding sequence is TGTGCCAGCAATTTAGGGGCGGACTACAATGAGCAGTTCTTC. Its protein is CASNLGADYNEQFF.

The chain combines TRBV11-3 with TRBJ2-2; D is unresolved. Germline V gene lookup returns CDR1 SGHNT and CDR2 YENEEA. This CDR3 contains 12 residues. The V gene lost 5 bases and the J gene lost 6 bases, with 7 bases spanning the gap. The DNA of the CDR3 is TGTGCCAGCAGCGAAGTATCCGGGGAGCTGTTTTTT. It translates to CASSEVSGELFF.

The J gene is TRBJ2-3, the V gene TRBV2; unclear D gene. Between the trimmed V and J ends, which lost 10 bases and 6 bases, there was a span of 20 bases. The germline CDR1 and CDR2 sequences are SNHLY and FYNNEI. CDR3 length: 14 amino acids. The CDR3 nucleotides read TGTGCCACCCTGGCCGGCGACTTCAGGGATACGCAGTATTTT. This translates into CATLAGDFRDTQYF.

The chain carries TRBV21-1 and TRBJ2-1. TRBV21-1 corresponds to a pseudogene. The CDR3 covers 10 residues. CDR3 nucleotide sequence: TGTGCCAGCAGCAGGAATGAGCAGTTCTTC. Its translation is CASSRNEQFF.

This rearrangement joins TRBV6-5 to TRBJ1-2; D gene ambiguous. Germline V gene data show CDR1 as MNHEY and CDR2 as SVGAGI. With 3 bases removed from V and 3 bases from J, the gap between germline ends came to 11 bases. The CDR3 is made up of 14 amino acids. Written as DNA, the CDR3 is TGTGCCAGCAGTTATAATAGCAGACACTATGGCTACACCTTC. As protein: CASSYNSRHYGYTF.

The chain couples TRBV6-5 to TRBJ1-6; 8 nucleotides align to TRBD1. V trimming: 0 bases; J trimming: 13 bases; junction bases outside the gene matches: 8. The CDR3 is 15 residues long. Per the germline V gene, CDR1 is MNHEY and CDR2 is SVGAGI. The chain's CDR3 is CASSYSTDRVPPLHF. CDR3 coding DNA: TGTGCCAGCAGTTACTCGACGGACAGGGTACCGCCCCTCCACTTT.

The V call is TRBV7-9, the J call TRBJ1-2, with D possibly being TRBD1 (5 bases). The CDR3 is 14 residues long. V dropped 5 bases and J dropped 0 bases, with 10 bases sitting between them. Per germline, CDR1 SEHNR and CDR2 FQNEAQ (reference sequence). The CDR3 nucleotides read TGTGCCAGCAGCCGGGACCTTACTAACTATGGCTACACCTTC. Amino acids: CASSRDLTNYGYTF.

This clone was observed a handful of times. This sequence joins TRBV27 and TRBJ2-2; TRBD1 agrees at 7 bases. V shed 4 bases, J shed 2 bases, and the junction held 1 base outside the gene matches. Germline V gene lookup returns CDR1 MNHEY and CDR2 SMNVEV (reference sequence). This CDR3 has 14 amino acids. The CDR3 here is CASSWDSNTGELFF. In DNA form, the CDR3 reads TGTGCCAGCAGTTGGGACAGCAACACCGGGGAGCTGTTTTTT.

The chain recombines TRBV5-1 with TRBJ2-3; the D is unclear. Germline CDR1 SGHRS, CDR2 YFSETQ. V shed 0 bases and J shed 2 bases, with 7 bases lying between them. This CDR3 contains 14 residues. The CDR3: CASSLGVVTDTQYF. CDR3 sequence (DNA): TGCGCCAGCAGCTTGGGTGTGGTCACAGATACGCAGTATTTT.

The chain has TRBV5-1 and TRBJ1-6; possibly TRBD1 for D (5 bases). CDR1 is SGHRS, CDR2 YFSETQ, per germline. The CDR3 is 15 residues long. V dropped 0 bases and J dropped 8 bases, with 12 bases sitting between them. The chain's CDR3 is CASSLAGAGDSPLHF. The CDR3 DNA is TGCGCCAGCAGCTTGGCCGGGGCAGGAGATTCACCCCTCCACTTT.

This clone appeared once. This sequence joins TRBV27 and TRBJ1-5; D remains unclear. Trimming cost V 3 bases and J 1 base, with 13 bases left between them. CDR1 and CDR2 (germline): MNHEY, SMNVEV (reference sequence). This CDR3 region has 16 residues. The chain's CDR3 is CASSFLPDGSNQPQHF. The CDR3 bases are TGTGCCAGCAGTTTTCTTCCCGATGGCAGCAATCAGCCCCAGCATTTT.

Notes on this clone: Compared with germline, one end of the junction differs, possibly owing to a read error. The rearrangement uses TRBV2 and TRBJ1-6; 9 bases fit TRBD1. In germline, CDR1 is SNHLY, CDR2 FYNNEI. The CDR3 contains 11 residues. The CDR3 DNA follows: TGTGCCAGCAGTAAACAGGGGGCCATCCTCTTT. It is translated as CASSKQGAILF. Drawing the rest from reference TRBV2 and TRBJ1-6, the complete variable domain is EPEVTQTPSHQVTQMGQEVILRCVPISNHLYFYWYRQILGQKVEFLVSFYNNEISEKSEIFDDQFSVERPDGSNFTLKIRSTKLEDSAMYFCASSKQGAILFGNGTRLTVT.